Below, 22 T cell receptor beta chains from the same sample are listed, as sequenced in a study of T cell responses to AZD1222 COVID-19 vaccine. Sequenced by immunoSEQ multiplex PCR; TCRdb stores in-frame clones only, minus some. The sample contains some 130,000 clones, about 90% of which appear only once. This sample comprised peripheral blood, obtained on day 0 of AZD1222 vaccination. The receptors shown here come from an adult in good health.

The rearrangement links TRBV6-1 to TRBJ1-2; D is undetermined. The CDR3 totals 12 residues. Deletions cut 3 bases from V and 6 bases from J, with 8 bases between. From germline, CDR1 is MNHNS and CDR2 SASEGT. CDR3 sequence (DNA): TGTGCCAGCAGTGATATATGGGATGGCTACACCTTC. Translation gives CASSDIWDGYTF.

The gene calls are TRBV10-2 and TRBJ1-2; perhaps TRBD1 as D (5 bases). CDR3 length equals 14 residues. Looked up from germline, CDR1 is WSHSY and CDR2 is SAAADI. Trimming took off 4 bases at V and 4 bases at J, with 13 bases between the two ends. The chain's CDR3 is CASSVSGLFYGYTF. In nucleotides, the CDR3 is TGCGCCAGCAGTGTGTCGGGGCTCTTCTATGGCTACACCTTC.

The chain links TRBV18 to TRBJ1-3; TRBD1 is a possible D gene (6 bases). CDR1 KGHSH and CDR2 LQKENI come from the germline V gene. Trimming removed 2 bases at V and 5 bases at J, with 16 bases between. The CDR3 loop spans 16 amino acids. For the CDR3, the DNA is TGTGCCAGCTCACCATTGGCAGGGGATCCAAGAAACACCATATATTTT. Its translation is CASSPLAGDPRNTIYF.

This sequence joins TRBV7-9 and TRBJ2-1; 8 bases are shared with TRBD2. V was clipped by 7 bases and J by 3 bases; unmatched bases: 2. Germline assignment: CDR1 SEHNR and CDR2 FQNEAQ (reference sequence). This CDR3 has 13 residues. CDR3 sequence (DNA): TGTGCCAGCATTCTAGCGGGCTACAATGAGCAGTTCTTC. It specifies CASILAGYNEQFF.

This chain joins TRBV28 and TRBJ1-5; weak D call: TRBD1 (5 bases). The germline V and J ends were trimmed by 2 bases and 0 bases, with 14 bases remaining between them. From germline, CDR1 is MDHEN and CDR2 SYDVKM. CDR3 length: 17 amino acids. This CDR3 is CASSLGDGGFSNQPQHF. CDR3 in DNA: TGTGCCAGCAGTTTAGGGGACGGCGGGTTTAGCAATCAGCCCCAGCATTTT.

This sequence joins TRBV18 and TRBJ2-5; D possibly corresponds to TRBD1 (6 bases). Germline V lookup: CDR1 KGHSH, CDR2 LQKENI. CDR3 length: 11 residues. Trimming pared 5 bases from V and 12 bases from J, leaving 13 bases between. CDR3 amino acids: CASSGLRDKYF. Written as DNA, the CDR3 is TGTGCCAGCTCAGGGTTAAGGGACAAGTACTTC. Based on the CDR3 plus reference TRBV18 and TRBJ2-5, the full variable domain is NAGVMQNPRHLVRRRGQEARLRCSPMKGHSHVYWYRQLPEEGLKFMVYLQKENIIDESGMPKERFSAEFPKEGPSILRIQQVVRGDSAAYFCASSGLRDKYFGPGTRLLVL.

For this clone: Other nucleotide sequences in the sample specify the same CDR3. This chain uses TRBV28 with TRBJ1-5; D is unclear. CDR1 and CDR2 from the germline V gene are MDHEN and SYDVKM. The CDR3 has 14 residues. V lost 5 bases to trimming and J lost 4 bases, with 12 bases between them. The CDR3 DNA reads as TGTGCCAGCAGTCTCACCCCGCCTAATCAGCCCCAGCATTTT. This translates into CASSLTPPNQPQHF.

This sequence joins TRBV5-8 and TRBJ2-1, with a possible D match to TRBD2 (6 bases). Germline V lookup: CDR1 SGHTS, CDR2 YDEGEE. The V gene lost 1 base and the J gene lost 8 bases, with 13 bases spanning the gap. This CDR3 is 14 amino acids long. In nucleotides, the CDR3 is TGTGCCAGCAGCTTGAGGTCGGGGGTCGATGAGCAGTTCTTC. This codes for CASSLRSGVDEQFF.

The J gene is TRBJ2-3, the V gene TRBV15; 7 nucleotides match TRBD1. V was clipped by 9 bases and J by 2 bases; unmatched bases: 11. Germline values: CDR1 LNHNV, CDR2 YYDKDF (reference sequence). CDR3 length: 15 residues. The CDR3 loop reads CATSSGQATTDTQYF. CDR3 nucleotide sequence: TGTGCCACTTCCAGCGGACAGGCGACCACAGATACGCAGTATTTT.

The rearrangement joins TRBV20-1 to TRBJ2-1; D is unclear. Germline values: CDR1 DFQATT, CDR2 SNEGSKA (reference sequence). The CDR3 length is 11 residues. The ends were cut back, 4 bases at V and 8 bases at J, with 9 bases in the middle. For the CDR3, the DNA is TGCAGTGCTAATCCGTGGGATGAGCAGTTCTTC. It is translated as CSANPWDEQFF.

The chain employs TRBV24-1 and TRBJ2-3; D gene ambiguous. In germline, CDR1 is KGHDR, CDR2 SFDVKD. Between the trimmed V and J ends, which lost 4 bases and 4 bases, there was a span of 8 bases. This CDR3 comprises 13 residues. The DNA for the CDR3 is TGTGCCACCAGTGACCCTTCACCAGATACGCAGTATTTT. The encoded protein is CATSDPSPDTQYF.

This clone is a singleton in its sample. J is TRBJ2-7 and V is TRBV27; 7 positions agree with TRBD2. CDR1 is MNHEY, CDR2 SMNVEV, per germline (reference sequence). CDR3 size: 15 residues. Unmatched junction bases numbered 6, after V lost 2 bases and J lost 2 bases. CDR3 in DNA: TGTGCCAGCAGTTTAACCACTAGCGTACCCTACGAGCAGTACTTC. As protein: CASSLTTSVPYEQYF.

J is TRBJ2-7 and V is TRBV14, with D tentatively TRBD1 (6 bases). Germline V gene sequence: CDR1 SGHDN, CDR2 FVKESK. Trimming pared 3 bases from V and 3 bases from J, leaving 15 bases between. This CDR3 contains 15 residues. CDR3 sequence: CASSQVQGRHYEQYF. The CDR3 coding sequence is TGTGCCAGCAGCCAGGTACAGGGTAGGCACTACGAGCAGTACTTC.

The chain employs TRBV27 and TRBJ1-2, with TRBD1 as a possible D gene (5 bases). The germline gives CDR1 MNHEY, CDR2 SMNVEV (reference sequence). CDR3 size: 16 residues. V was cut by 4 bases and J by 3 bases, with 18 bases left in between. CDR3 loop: CASSSNRGLSDYGYTF. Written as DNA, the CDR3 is TGTGCCAGCAGTTCAAACCGGGGCTTGAGCGACTATGGCTACACCTTC.

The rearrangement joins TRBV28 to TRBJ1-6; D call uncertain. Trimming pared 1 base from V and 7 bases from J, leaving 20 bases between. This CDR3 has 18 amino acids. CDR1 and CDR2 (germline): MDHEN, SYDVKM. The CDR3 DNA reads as TGTGCCAGCAGTTTATTTCGGTCACAAGGATGGGCCAATTCACCCCTCCACTTT. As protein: CASSLFRSQGWANSPLHF.

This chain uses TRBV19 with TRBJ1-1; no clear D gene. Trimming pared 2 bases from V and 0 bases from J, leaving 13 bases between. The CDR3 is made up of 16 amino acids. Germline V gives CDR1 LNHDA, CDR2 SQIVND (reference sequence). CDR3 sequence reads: CASSIPRPPMNTEAFF. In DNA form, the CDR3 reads TGTGCCAGTAGTATACCCCGACCGCCCATGAACACTGAAGCTTTCTTT.

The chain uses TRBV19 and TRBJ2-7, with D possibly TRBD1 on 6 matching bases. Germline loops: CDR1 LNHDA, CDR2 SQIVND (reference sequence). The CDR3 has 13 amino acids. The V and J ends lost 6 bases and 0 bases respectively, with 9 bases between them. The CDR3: CASRQGLSYEQYF. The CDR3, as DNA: TGTGCCAGTAGACAGGGTCTCTCCTACGAGCAGTACTTC.

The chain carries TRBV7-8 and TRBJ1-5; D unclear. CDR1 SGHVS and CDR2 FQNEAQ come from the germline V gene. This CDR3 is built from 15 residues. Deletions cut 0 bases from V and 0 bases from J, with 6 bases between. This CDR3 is CASSLAEYSNQPQHF. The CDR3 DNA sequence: TGTGCCAGCAGCTTAGCCGAATATAGCAATCAGCCCCAGCATTTT. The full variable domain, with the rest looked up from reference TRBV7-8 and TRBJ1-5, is GAGVSQSPRYKVAKRGQDVALRCDPISGHVSLFWYQQALGQGPEFLTYFQNEAQLDKSGLPSDRFFAERPEGSVSTLKIQRTQQEDSAVYLCASSLAEYSNQPQHFGDGTRLSIL.

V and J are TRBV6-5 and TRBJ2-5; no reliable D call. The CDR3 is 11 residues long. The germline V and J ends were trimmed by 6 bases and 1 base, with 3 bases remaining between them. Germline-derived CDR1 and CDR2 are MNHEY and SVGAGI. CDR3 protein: CASSPQETQYF. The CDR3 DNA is TGTGCCAGCAGCCCCCAAGAGACCCAGTACTTC.

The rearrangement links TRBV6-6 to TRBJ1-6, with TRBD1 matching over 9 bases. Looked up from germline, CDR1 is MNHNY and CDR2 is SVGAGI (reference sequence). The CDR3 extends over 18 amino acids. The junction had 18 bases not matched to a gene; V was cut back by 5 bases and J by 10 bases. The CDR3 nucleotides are TGTGCCAGCAGTCCTCCTATTCGCGGGACAGGGATGGGATCACCCCTCCACTTT. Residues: CASSPPIRGTGMGSPLHF.

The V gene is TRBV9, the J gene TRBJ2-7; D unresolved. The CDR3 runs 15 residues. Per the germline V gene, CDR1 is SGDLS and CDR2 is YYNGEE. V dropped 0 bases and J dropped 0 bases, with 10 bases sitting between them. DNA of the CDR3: TGTGCCAGCAGCGTAGGATCCCAAAGCTCCTACGAGCAGTACTTC. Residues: CASSVGSQSSYEQYF.

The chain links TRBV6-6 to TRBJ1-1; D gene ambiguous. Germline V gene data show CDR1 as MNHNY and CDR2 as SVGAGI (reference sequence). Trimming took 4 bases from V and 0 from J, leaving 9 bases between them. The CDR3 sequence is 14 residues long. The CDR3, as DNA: TGTGCCAGCAGTTCCTTACAGTTGAACACTGAAGCTTTCTTT. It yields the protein CASSSLQLNTEAFF.